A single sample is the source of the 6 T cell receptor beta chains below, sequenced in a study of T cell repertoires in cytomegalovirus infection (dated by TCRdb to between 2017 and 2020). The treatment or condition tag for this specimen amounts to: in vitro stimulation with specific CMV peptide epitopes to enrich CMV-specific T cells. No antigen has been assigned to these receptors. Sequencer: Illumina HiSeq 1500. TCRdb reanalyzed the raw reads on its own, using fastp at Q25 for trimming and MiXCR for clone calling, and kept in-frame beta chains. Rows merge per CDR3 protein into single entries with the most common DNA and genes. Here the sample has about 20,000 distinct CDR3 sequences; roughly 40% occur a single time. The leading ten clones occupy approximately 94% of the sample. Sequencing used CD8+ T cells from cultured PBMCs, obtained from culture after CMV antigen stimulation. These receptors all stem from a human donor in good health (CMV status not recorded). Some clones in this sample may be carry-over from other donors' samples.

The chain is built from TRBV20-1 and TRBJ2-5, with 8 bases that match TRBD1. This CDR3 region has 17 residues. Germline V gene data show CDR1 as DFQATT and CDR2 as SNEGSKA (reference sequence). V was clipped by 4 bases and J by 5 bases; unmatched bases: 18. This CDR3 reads CSAKTLLDREVSETQYF. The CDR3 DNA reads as TGCAGTGCTAAAACCCTATTGGACAGGGAGGTTTCTGAGACCCAGTACTTC.

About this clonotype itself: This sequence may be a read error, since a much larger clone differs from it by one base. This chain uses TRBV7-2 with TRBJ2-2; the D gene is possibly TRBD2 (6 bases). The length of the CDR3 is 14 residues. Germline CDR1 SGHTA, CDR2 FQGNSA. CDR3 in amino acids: CASILVTSTGELFF. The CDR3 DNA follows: TGTGCCAGCATCTTAGTGACTAGCACCGGGGAGCTGTTTTTT.

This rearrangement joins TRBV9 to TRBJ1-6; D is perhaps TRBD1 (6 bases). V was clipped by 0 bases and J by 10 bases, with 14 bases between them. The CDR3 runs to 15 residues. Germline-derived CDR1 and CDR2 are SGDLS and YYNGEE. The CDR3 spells CASSVDGQGRSPLHF. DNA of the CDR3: TGTGCCAGCAGCGTAGATGGCCAGGGGCGGTCACCCCTCCACTTT.

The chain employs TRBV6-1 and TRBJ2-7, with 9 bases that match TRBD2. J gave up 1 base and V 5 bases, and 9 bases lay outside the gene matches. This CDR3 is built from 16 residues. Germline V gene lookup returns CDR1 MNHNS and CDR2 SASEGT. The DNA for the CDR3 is TGTGCCAGCAGTTATCATAGCGGGAGTAAGTCCTACGAGCAGTACTTC. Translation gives CASSYHSGSKSYEQYF.

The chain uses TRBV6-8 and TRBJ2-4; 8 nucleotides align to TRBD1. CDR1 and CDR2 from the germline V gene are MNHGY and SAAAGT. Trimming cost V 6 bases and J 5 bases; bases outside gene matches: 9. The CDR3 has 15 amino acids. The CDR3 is CASSQTGTGENIQYF. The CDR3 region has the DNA TGTGCCAGCAGCCAGACCGGGACAGGAGAAAACATTCAGTACTTC.

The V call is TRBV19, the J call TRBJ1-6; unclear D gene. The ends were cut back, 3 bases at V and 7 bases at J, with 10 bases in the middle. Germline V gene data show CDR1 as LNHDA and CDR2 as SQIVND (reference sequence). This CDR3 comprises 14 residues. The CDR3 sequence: CASSISGGNSPLHF. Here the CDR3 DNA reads TGTGCCAGTAGTATTTCCGGCGGGAATTCACCCCTCCACTTT.